This T cell receptor (beta chain) originates from a study of technical replicates of blood from a few donors (dated by TCRdb to the late 2010s). The receptor library was made with the immunoSEQ multiplex PCR assay. TCRdb retrieved this table from immuneACCESS and kept in-frame rearrangements only. Not all clones are present; in checked studies, unresolved V genes account for under half, and no reason is known for the remainder. In all, the sample holds roughly 69,000 clones, and around nine tenths of those were seen once. Under 6.5% of the sample comes from the top ten. A remark on this clone: The antigen it recognizes is unknown. One base away there is no much larger clone; base qualities are not given.

The germline V gene (reference sequence) provides CDR1 SGHNT and CDR2 YYREEE. V is cut back by 4 bases and J by 4 bases, with 7 bases in the junction unmatched. Inclusive of the bounding cysteine and phenylalanine, the CDR3 is 17 residues long. CDR3 DNA is the only sequence kept; it has 51 bases, read in frame from the first base. The chain is made from TRBV5-4 and TRBJ2-2, with 13 bases in between that match TRBD2. This receptor was taken from a human donor in good health. Some clones in this sample may be carry-over from other donors' samples. What was sequenced was PBMCs. The DNA is as follows: TGTGCCAGCAGCGGCGGGACTAGCGGGAAGGTCACCGGGGAGCTGTTTTTT. The encoded protein is CASSGGTSGKVTGELFF.